Listed here are 30 T cell receptor beta chains from one sample, sequenced in a study of early T cells in non-severe SARS-CoV-2 infection. A single record per CDR3 protein comes from TCRdb applying MiXCR to the 5' RACE reads. The data contain tens of thousands of distinct CDR3 sequences, about an eighth of them singletons. The sequenced sample was whole blood, obtained at baseline. These receptors were collected from an adult who was a healthcare worker with PCR-confirmed SARS-CoV-2 infection or an uninfected control (not recorded which).

This clonotype was recorded many times. The chain joins TRBV20-1 to TRBJ2-7; D is uncertain. The CDR3 is 13 amino acids. Trimming pared 6 bases from V and 3 bases from J, leaving 15 bases between. CDR1 is DFQATT and CDR2 is SNEGSKA in the germline V gene (reference sequence). As DNA, the CDR3 is TGCAGTGCCTACGCGATACAGATCTACGAGCAGTACTTC. Translating it yields CSAYAIQIYEQYF.

This clonotype has a handful of counts. The chain carries TRBV29-1 and TRBJ1-4; D perhaps matches TRBD1 (5 bases). The ends were cut back, 3 bases at V and 7 bases at J, with 6 bases in the middle. Germline V gene lookup returns CDR1 SQVTM and CDR2 ANQGSEA. The CDR3 consists of 11 residues. CDR3: CSVDGGEKLFF. In DNA form, the CDR3 reads TGCAGCGTTGATGGGGGTGAAAAACTGTTTTTT.

This clonotype came up many times. The J gene is TRBJ2-1, the V gene TRBV24-1; 8 nucleotides agree with TRBD2. The CDR3 is 13 residues long. After removal of 5 bases from V and 15 bases from J, the junction contained 11 bases not matched to a gene. The germline CDR1 and CDR2 sequences are KGHDR and SFDVKD. CDR3 sequence (DNA): TGTGCCACCAGTGTCCATAGCGGGACGCTTCTGTTCTTC. Its protein product is CATSVHSGTLLFF.

This clonotype occurred many times. The chain is built from TRBV24-1 and TRBJ2-3, with no clear D. Looked up from germline, CDR1 is KGHDR and CDR2 is SFDVKD. The CDR3 contains 12 residues. Trimming removed 8 bases from V and 0 bases from J, with 5 bases in between. CDR3 residues: CATMDSTDTQYF. The CDR3, as DNA: TGTGCCACCATGGACAGCACAGATACGCAGTATTTT.

V and J are TRBV30 and TRBJ2-1; 9 nucleotides line up with TRBD2. V trimming: 4 bases; J trimming: 0 bases; junction bases outside the gene matches: 10. The CDR3 loop spans 17 amino acids. Germline CDR1 GTSNPN, CDR2 SVGIG (reference sequence). This CDR3 is CAWTTSGDPSSYNEQFF. Here the CDR3 DNA reads TGTGCCTGGACGACTAGCGGAGACCCGAGCTCCTACAATGAGCAGTTCTTC.

This clonotype turned up a few times. The junction departs from the called germline gene at one end, perhaps through a read error. The chain carries TRBV20-1 and TRBJ2-3; the match to TRBD2 covers 15 bases. CDR1 and CDR2 (germline): DFQATT, SNEGSKA (reference sequence). The CDR3 extends over 17 amino acids. CDR3 residues: CSVRHPGTSGRTDTQYF. In nucleotides, the CDR3 is TGCAGTGTTAGACATCCCGGGACTAGCGGGAGGACAGATACGCAGTATTTT.

J is TRBJ2-2 and V is TRBV6-5; 7 bases fit TRBD1. Germline values: CDR1 MNHEY, CDR2 SVGAGI. The V and J ends lost 2 bases and 4 bases, in that order; junction bases with no gene match: 7. This CDR3 contains 16 residues. Written as DNA, the CDR3 is TGTGCCAGCAGTTACCTCCCGGGACAGAGCACCGGGGAGCTGTTTTTT. This codes for CASSYLPGQSTGELFF.

This clonotype was counted only a few times. The chain recombines TRBV11-2 with TRBJ2-7; the D gene is possibly TRBD1 (6 bases). Germline V lookup: CDR1 SGHAT, CDR2 FQNNGV. With 1 base removed from V and 3 bases from J, the gap between germline ends came to 10 bases. The CDR3 contains 14 residues. This CDR3 is CASSLGAGDYEQYF. The CDR3 DNA reads as TGTGCCAGCAGCTTAGGGGCAGGGGACTACGAGCAGTACTTC.

V is TRBV3-1 and J is TRBJ2-1; D call uncertain. Germline CDR1 reads LGHDT; CDR2 reads YNNKEL (reference sequence). The CDR3 is made up of 12 amino acids. V lost 3 bases, J lost 8 bases, and 8 bases lay in between. This CDR3 reads CASSQTEHEQFF. The CDR3 nucleotides are TGTGCCAGCAGCCAGACTGAACATGAGCAGTTCTTC.

In its sample, this clonotype was seen a few times. In nucleotides, the CDR3 is TGTGCCAGCAGCCAAGTTCGGGCAGCGCAGCCCCAGTACTTC. This gives the protein CASSQVRAAQPQYF. The chain recombines TRBV3-1 with TRBJ2-5; D is uncertain. Germline CDR1 is LGHDT and CDR2 is YNNKEL (reference sequence). The CDR3 runs to 14 residues. The ends were cut back, 1 base at V and 9 bases at J, with 15 bases in the middle.

The gene calls are TRBV9 and TRBJ2-1; TRBD2 matches 11 bases. This CDR3 has 15 amino acids. The germline gives CDR1 SGDLS, CDR2 YYNGEE. J gave up 6 bases and V 2 bases, and 4 bases lay outside the gene matches. The CDR3 sequence: CASSVFLAGGNEQFF. CDR3 coding DNA: TGTGCCAGCAGCGTTTTCCTAGCGGGAGGCAATGAGCAGTTCTTC.

This clonotype was seen more than once but under ten times. The rearrangement links TRBV5-6 to TRBJ2-1, with TRBD2 as a possible D gene (5 bases). Germline V CDR1 and CDR2: SGHDT, YYEEEE. Trimming stripped 4 bases from V and 8 bases from J, with 13 bases between. The CDR3 spans 13 residues. CDR3 loop: CASSLEVYDEQFF. The CDR3 coding sequence is TGTGCCAGCAGCCTGGAGGTATACGATGAGCAGTTCTTC.

This clonotype was found a few times. The V call is TRBV18, the J call TRBJ1-6; TRBD1 matches 7 bases. This CDR3 contains 18 residues. V lost 5 bases to trimming and J lost 5 bases; unmatched junction nucleotides: 15. Germline CDR1 KGHSH, CDR2 LQKENI. CDR3 DNA sequence: TGTGCCAGCTCATCTTTGACAGCTGCAGGGGGTAATAATTCACCCCTCCACTTT. Its protein is CASSSLTAAGGNNSPLHF. The full variable domain, in which reference TRBV18 and TRBJ1-6 provide the parts outside the CDR3, is NAGVMQNPRHLVRRRGQEARLRCSPMKGHSHVYWYRQLPEEGLKFMVYLQKENIIDESGMPKERFSAEFPKEGPSILRIQQVVRGDSAAYFCASSSLTAAGGNNSPLHFGNGTRLTVT.

This chain joins TRBV27 and TRBJ1-3; unclear D gene. Germline V gene lookup returns CDR1 MNHEY and CDR2 SMNVEV (reference sequence). There are 13 residues in the CDR3. Trimming took off 2 bases at V and 4 bases at J, with 6 bases between the two ends. The CDR3 coding sequence is TGTGCCAGCAGTTTAAGGCAGGGAAACACCATATATTTT. Translation: CASSLRQGNTIYF.

At least ten counts were recorded for this clonotype. This sequence joins TRBV11-2 and TRBJ2-4, with no clear D. V was pared by 2 bases and J by 0 bases, with 5 bases between. The V gene's germline CDR1 is SGHAT and CDR2 FQNNGV. The CDR3 is made up of 14 amino acids. The chain's CDR3 is CASSLSLAKNIQYF. In DNA, the CDR3 is TGTGCCAGCAGCTTATCCCTAGCCAAAAACATTCAGTACTTC. The variable domain in full, with the rest retrieved from reference TRBV11-2 and TRBJ2-4, is EAGVAQSPRYKIIEKRQSVAFWCNPISGHATLYWYQQILGQGPKLLIQFQNNGVVDDSQLPKDRFSAERLKGVDSTLKIQPAKLEDSAVYLCASSLSLAKNIQYFGAGTRLSVL.

This clonotype was detected a few times. The rearrangement uses TRBV6-5 and TRBJ1-4, with a tentative D call TRBD1 (6 bases). V lost 7 bases and J 5 bases, leaving 17 bases between the germline ends. The germline V gene encodes CDR1 MNHEY and CDR2 SVGAGI. CDR3 length equals 15 residues. The CDR3 reads CASTMRWTVNEKLFF. CDR3 DNA: TGTGCCAGCACCATGCGCTGGACAGTCAATGAAAAACTGTTTTTT.

This clonotype was seen just once. This rearrangement joins TRBV3-1 to TRBJ2-7; TRBD1 or TRBD2 may be the D gene (5 bases each). Germline V gene data show CDR1 as LGHDT and CDR2 as YNNKEL (reference sequence). V lost 1 base and J lost 6, with 10 bases in between. The CDR3 consists of 13 residues. CDR3 in amino acids: CASSQAGGGEQYF. CDR3 DNA sequence: TGTGCCAGCAGCCAAGCTGGTGGGGGCGAGCAGTACTTC.

This clonotype was observed at least ten times. J is TRBJ2-7 and V is TRBV5-1, with a weak D call TRBD1 (5 bases). CDR3 size: 13 residues. Germline V lookup: CDR1 SGHRS, CDR2 YFSETQ. Trimming removed 4 bases at V and 4 bases at J, with 12 bases between. The CDR3 protein is CASSADTPYEQYF. CDR3 DNA: TGCGCCAGCAGCGCGGACACCCCGTACGAGCAGTACTTC.

J is TRBJ2-3 and V is TRBV28; possible D gene TRBD2, 5 bases. The CDR3 has 14 amino acids. Trimming removed 3 bases from V and 3 bases from J, with 10 bases in between. The germline CDR1 and CDR2 sequences are MDHEN and SYDVKM. Written as DNA, the CDR3 is TGTGCCAGCAGTTTTAGCGCAAGTACAGATACGCAGTATTTT. Translated: CASSFSASTDTQYF.

This clonotype was picked up a small number of times. V is TRBV7-9 and J is TRBJ2-4; the D gene is possibly TRBD1 (6 bases). Trimming pared 5 bases from V and 8 bases from J, leaving 19 bases between. The length of the CDR3 is 15 residues. Germline V gene sequence: CDR1 SEHNR, CDR2 FQNEAQ (reference sequence). The CDR3 reads CASSVRQADWDIQYF. As DNA, the CDR3 is TGTGCCAGCAGCGTAAGACAGGCGGACTGGGACATTCAGTACTTC.

A note on this clonotype: Germline is not matched at one junction end, which may reflect a read error. The V call is TRBV5-4, the J call TRBJ2-7; 8 bases align to TRBD1. Germline CDR1 reads SGHNT; CDR2 reads YYREEE (reference sequence). The CDR3 spans 15 residues. The CDR3 spells CASRLGQEESYEQYF. CDR3 DNA: TGTGCCAGCAGGTTGGGACAGGAGGAATCCTACGAGCAGTACTTC. Based on the CDR3 plus reference TRBV5-4 and TRBJ2-7, the full variable domain is ETGVTQSPTHLIKTRGQQVTLRCSSQSGHNTVSWYQQALGQGPQFIFQYYREEENGRGNFPPRFSGLQFPNYSSELNVNALELDDSALYLCASRLGQEESYEQYFGPGTRLTVT.

This clonotype was seen a handful of times. V gene TRBV7-9 combines with J gene TRBJ2-7, with D maybe TRBD1 (5 bases). V gave up 3 bases and J gave up 4 bases, with 7 bases separating them. Germline V gene data show CDR1 as SEHNR and CDR2 as FQNEAQ (reference sequence). The CDR3 has 12 amino acids. The CDR3 nucleotides are TGTGCCAGCAGCTTGACAGCGTACGAGCAGTACTTC. This gives the protein CASSLTAYEQYF.

The chain employs TRBV7-3 and TRBJ2-1, with D possibly matching TRBD1 (5 bases). The CDR3 sequence is 13 residues long. V was pared by 5 bases and J by 3 bases, with 8 bases between. Germline V CDR1 and CDR2: SGHTA, FQGTGA. DNA for the CDR3: TGTGCCAGCAGCAGGGGTAACTACAATGAGCAGTTCTTC. Translating it yields CASSRGNYNEQFF.

The CDR3 loop is CASSDRLGRDEQYF. The DNA for the CDR3 is TGTGCCAGCAGTGACCGTCTGGGAAGGGACGAGCAGTACTTC. The chain combines TRBV2 with TRBJ2-7; D is unclear. The CDR3 consists of 14 residues. In germline, CDR1 is SNHLY, CDR2 FYNNEI. V shed 3 bases and J shed 5 bases, with 14 bases lying between them.

This clonotype was detected a few times. The rearrangement links TRBV11-2 to TRBJ2-3; TRBD2 aligns across 7 bases. V lost 3 bases and J lost 2; bases outside the gene matches: 5. This CDR3 spans 15 amino acids. Germline V gives CDR1 SGHAT, CDR2 FQNNGV. The CDR3 loop is CASSFSGGATDTQYF. DNA of the CDR3: TGTGCCAGCAGCTTCTCGGGGGGTGCCACAGATACGCAGTATTTT.

This clonotype was recorded a few times. The J gene is TRBJ1-1, the V gene TRBV29-1; D not resolved. CDR1 and CDR2 from the germline V gene are SQVTM and ANQGSEA. The CDR3 contains 13 residues. Trimming removed 1 base from V and 1 base from J, with 7 bases in between. The CDR3 DNA reads TGCAGCGTTGAAGGTTTTAAGAACACTGAAGCTTTCTTT. This gives the protein CSVEGFKNTEAFF.

J is TRBJ1-1 and V is TRBV11-2, with D unclear. Trimming stripped 5 bases from V and 1 base from J, with 5 bases between. The V gene's germline CDR1 is SGHAT and CDR2 FQNNGV. The CDR3 sequence is 12 residues long. The CDR3 DNA reads TGTGCCAGCAGCCACAAGAACACTGAAGCTTTCTTT. Encoded protein: CASSHKNTEAFF.

The rearrangement uses TRBV18 and TRBJ1-2; maybe TRBD1 (6 bases). The CDR3 length is 15 residues. Germline V gene sequence: CDR1 KGHSH, CDR2 LQKENI. V lost 1 base and J 6 bases, leaving 15 bases between the germline ends. CDR3 in DNA: TGTGCCAGCTCACCACTTTTACAGGCAGGGGATGGCTACACCTTC. Translation gives CASSPLLQAGDGYTF.

Worth noting for this clonotype: The junction shows a germline mismatch at one end, possibly a read error. The CDR3 coding sequence is TGTGCCGGCAGCCGCCGAGGTGCGGATTCACCCCTCCACTTT. It codes for CAGSRRGADSPLHF. The chain recombines TRBV3-1 with TRBJ1-6; D gene ambiguous. CDR1 is LGHDT, CDR2 YNNKEL, per germline (reference sequence). The CDR3 extends over 14 amino acids. The variable domain in full, completed from reference TRBV3-1 and TRBJ1-6, reads DTAVSQTPKYLVTQMGNDKSIKCEQNLGHDTMYWYKQDSKKFLKIMFSYNNKELIINETVPNRFSPKSPDKAHLNLHINSLELGDSAVYFCAGSRRGADSPLHFGNGTRLTVT.

V and J are TRBV11-2 and TRBJ2-1; D not certain. V was cut by 3 bases and J by 0 bases, with 6 bases left in between. In germline, CDR1 is SGHAT, CDR2 FQNNGV. The CDR3 consists of 14 residues. This CDR3 is CASSLQTSYNEQFF. The CDR3 coding sequence is TGTGCCAGCAGCTTGCAGACCTCCTACAATGAGCAGTTCTTC.